Each of the 24 T cell receptor beta chains below was sequenced from the same sample in a study of stem cell transplantation in POMP-related autoinflammatory disease. The data were produced by immunoSEQ multiplex PCR, yet TCRdb's version contains in-frame clones alone and is incomplete. The sample shows tens of thousands of clones, around 90% of them seen only once. The source material was CD4+ T cells from PBMCs, sampled after stem cell transplantation. These receptors came from a human patient with POMP-related autoinflammation and immune dysregulation (PRAID). Part of the T cell pool may stem from the graft donor.

The chain combines TRBV5-6 with TRBJ2-1; 10 nucleotides match TRBD2. Germline V CDR1 and CDR2: SGHDT, YYEEEE. The CDR3 is made up of 16 amino acids. J was trimmed by 9 bases and V by 4 bases; bases with no gene match: 13. The CDR3 is CASSERTGTSEGEQFF. CDR3 DNA sequence: TGTGCCAGCAGCGAAAGAACCGGGACTAGCGAGGGTGAGCAGTTCTTC.

The chain joins TRBV18 to TRBJ2-1; possible D gene TRBD1, 5 bases. This CDR3 comprises 15 residues. Trimming took off 4 bases at V and 0 bases at J, with 10 bases between the two ends. Germline V gene sequence: CDR1 KGHSH, CDR2 LQKENI. CDR3 sequence: CASSRTGYSYNEQFF. In nucleotides, the CDR3 is TGTGCCAGCTCACGTACAGGCTACTCCTACAATGAGCAGTTCTTC.

The J gene is TRBJ1-3, the V gene TRBV19; 9 bases agree with TRBD1. The CDR3 extends over 17 amino acids. The V segment lost 1 base and the J segment 0 bases; nucleotides outside the gene matches: 4. The germline V gene encodes CDR1 LNHDA and CDR2 SQIVND (reference sequence). The CDR3 loop reads CASSIGDRVSSGNTIYF. CDR3 bases: TGTGCCAGTAGTATAGGGGACAGGGTGTCCTCTGGAAACACCATATATTTT. Based on the CDR3 plus reference TRBV19 and TRBJ1-3, the full variable domain is DGGITQSPKYLFRKEGQNVTLSCEQNLNHDAMYWYRQDPGQGLRLIYYSQIVNDFQKGDIAEGYSVSREKKESFPLTVTSAQKNPTAFYLCASSIGDRVSSGNTIYFGEGSWLTVV.

The chain is built from TRBV10-1 and TRBJ2-3; no firm D call. V was pared by 4 bases and J by 0 bases, with 5 bases between. The CDR3 runs 13 residues. Germline loops: CDR1 WNHNN, CDR2 SYGVQD (reference sequence). The CDR3 coding sequence is TGCGCCAGCAGTGTCTTAAGCACAGATACGCAGTATTTT. Protein: CASSVLSTDTQYF.

The chain recombines TRBV28 with TRBJ1-2; D might be TRBD1 (5 bases). Trimming took 3 bases from V and 3 from J, leaving 11 bases between them. The CDR3 length is 14 residues. Germline V CDR1 and CDR2: MDHEN, SYDVKM. This chain's CDR3 is CASSLPGHDYGYTF. In nucleotides, the CDR3 is TGTGCCAGCAGTTTGCCGGGGCACGACTATGGCTACACCTTC.

The chain employs TRBV30 and TRBJ1-3, with 8 bases aligning to TRBD1. Looked up from germline, CDR1 is GTSNPN and CDR2 is SVGIG (reference sequence). The CDR3 consists of 17 residues. V was clipped by 3 bases and J by 0 bases; unmatched bases: 10. The CDR3 sequence: CAWSRDRSPLSGNTIYF. The CDR3 DNA reads TGTGCCTGGAGCCGGGACAGGAGCCCCCTCTCTGGAAACACCATATATTTT.

J is TRBJ2-7 and V is TRBV28; 8 bases match TRBD1. Germline values: CDR1 MDHEN, CDR2 SYDVKM. The CDR3 consists of 14 residues. V lost 6 bases and J lost 5; bases outside the gene matches: 9. The CDR3 region has the DNA TGTGCCAGCAGCTGGACAGGGATGACACACGAGCAGTACTTC. It translates to CASSWTGMTHEQYF.

The rearrangement links TRBV24-1 to TRBJ2-5, with a possible D match to TRBD2 (6 bases). This CDR3 comprises 13 residues. The V end was cut by 3 bases, the J end by 10 bases, with 14 bases between. The V gene's germline CDR1 is KGHDR and CDR2 SFDVKD. CDR3 protein: CATSDPHAGHQYF. The CDR3, as DNA: TGTGCCACCAGTGATCCCCATGCGGGGCACCAGTACTTC.

This chain joins TRBV2 and TRBJ2-2; perhaps TRBD1 as D (5 bases). CDR1 SNHLY and CDR2 FYNNEI come from the germline V gene. CDR3 length: 13 residues. With 7 bases removed from V and 6 bases from J, the gap between germline ends came to 12 bases. CDR3 sequence: CASMGRGAGELFF. The CDR3 DNA reads as TGTGCCAGCATGGGTAGGGGTGCCGGGGAGCTGTTTTTT.

The J gene is TRBJ2-6, the V gene TRBV7-8, with D possibly matching TRBD2 (5 bases). Germline loops: CDR1 SGHVS, CDR2 FQNEAQ. This CDR3 spans 14 amino acids. V dropped 3 bases and J dropped 8 bases, with 11 bases sitting between them. This chain's CDR3 is CASSLMRGSNVLTF. The CDR3 DNA sequence: TGTGCCAGCAGCTTGATGAGAGGGTCCAACGTCCTGACTTTC.

CDR3 sequence reads: CASSLISGASTDTQYF. The CDR3 DNA reads TGTGCCAGCAGCTTAATTTCCGGGGCTAGCACAGATACGCAGTATTTT. The chain couples TRBV7-3 to TRBJ2-3; D tentatively reads TRBD1 or TRBD2 (5 bases each). The V gene's germline CDR1 is SGHTA and CDR2 FQGTGA. There are 16 residues in the CDR3. V was clipped by 1 base and J by 0 bases, with 11 bases between them.

The chain combines TRBV5-1 with TRBJ2-7; D remains ambiguous. V lost 0 bases, J lost 2 bases, and 6 bases lay in between. Germline V gene lookup returns CDR1 SGHRS and CDR2 YFSETQ. The CDR3 length is 13 residues. CDR3 DNA sequence: TGCGCCAGCAGCTTGGACCGCACCTACGAGCAGTACGTC. It translates to CASSLDRTYEQYV.

The rearrangement uses TRBV10-3 and TRBJ2-6, with 8 nucleotides matching TRBD1. V dropped 5 bases and J dropped 0; count of bases not matched to a gene: 6. In germline, CDR1 is ENHRY, CDR2 SYGVKD. The CDR3 extends over 17 amino acids. DNA of the CDR3: TGTGCCATCAGTCCAGGGGGCCCCAGCTCTGGGGCCAACGTCCTGACTTTC. Amino acid sequence: CAISPGGPSSGANVLTF.

This sequence joins TRBV18 and TRBJ1-5; D gene uncertain. Germline lookup yields CDR1 KGHSH and CDR2 LQKENI. Trimming took 2 bases from V and 4 from J, leaving 3 bases between them. This CDR3 contains 12 residues. As DNA, the CDR3 is TGTGCCAGCTCACCAGGGAATCAGCCCCAGCATTTT. It specifies CASSPGNQPQHF.

The chain uses TRBV29-1 and TRBJ2-3; D might be TRBD1 (5 bases). Looked up from germline, CDR1 is SQVTM and CDR2 is ANQGSEA. Trimming stripped 6 bases from V and 8 bases from J, with 21 bases between. The CDR3 runs to 14 residues. In nucleotides, the CDR3 is TGCAGCGTCGTCCGAAGACAGACAGATTCTACGCAGTATTTT. It codes for CSVVRRQTDSTQYF.

This clone occurred a few times. J is TRBJ1-1 and V is TRBV4-1, with D perhaps TRBD1 (5 bases). V was shortened by 8 bases and J by 1 base, with 5 bases between the two germline ends. The CDR3 has 11 amino acids. The germline V gene encodes CDR1 MGHRA and CDR2 YSYEKL. In DNA form, the CDR3 reads TGCGCCAGCGGGGGGAACACTGAAGCTTTCTTT. This sequence encodes CASGGNTEAFF.

V gene TRBV28 combines with J gene TRBJ2-7; 10 bases map to TRBD1. The CDR3 runs 16 residues. V dropped 1 base and J dropped 5; count of bases not matched to a gene: 8. Germline-derived CDR1 and CDR2 are MDHEN and SYDVKM. The CDR3 reads CASSLFLGTGVDEQYF. In DNA, the CDR3 is TGTGCCAGCAGTTTATTCCTTGGGACAGGGGTGGACGAGCAGTACTTC.

The V call is TRBV2, the J call TRBJ1-5; 7 nucleotides match TRBD1. Germline CDR1 and CDR2: SNHLY and FYNNEI. J was trimmed by 7 bases and V by 7 bases; bases with no gene match: 10. This CDR3 region has 14 residues. In nucleotides, the CDR3 is TGTGCCAGCAACCTACAGGGGCCGGGGCAGCCCCAGCATTTT. It encodes CASNLQGPGQPQHF.

This chain uses TRBV2 with TRBJ2-7; TRBD1 aligns across 8 bases. The CDR3 covers 14 residues. Germline lookup yields CDR1 SNHLY and CDR2 FYNNEI. V shed 3 bases and J 3 bases; nucleotides not matched to a gene: 4. The CDR3 DNA is TGTGCCAGCAGTGACCTCGGGACAGGCTACGAGCAGTACGTC. This translates into CASSDLGTGYEQYV.

The chain joins TRBV24-1 to TRBJ2-1, with a weak D call TRBD1 (5 bases). Trimming removed 5 bases at V and 3 bases at J, with 10 bases between. In germline, CDR1 is KGHDR, CDR2 SFDVKD. This CDR3 contains 14 residues. The CDR3 spells CATSGRDGYNEQFF. The CDR3 bases are TGTGCCACCAGTGGCAGGGATGGCTACAATGAGCAGTTCTTC.

V is TRBV19 and J is TRBJ2-3, with D uncertain. Germline V gene data show CDR1 as LNHDA and CDR2 as SQIVND (reference sequence). CDR3 size: 13 residues. The germline V and J ends were trimmed by 0 bases and 0 bases, with 1 base remaining between them. The CDR3 region is CASSIDSTDTQYF. DNA for the CDR3: TGTGCCAGTAGTATAGACAGCACAGATACGCAGTATTTT.

V and J are TRBV7-9 and TRBJ2-1, with D possibly being TRBD1 (5 bases). The CDR3 is 16 amino acids. Trimming shortened V by 1 base and J by 0 bases, and 10 bases separated the two germline ends. CDR1 is SEHNR, CDR2 FQNEAQ, per germline (reference sequence). CDR3 DNA: TGTGCCAGCAGCTTAGGGAGACAGAGCTCCTACAATGAGCAGTTCTTC. This codes for CASSLGRQSSYNEQFF.

This chain joins TRBV10-3 and TRBJ1-2; D ambiguous. This CDR3 is built from 13 residues. Per the germline V gene, CDR1 is ENHRY and CDR2 is SYGVKD. Between the trimmed V and J ends, which lost 5 bases and 6 bases, there was a span of 13 bases. CDR3 nucleotide sequence: TGTGCCATCAGTCTCGATAACTATAATGGCTACACCTTC. Its translation is CAISLDNYNGYTF.

V and J are TRBV3-1 (or the pseudogene TRBV3-2) and TRBJ2-3; 8 nucleotides align to TRBD2. Germline assignment: CDR1 LGHDT and CDR2 YNNKEL (reference sequence). V lost 0 bases to trimming and J lost 2 bases; unmatched junction nucleotides: 7. This CDR3 spans 17 amino acids. CDR3 loop: CASSQDPLAAPTDTQYF. CDR3 sequence (DNA): TGTGCCAGCAGCCAAGATCCACTAGCGGCTCCCACAGATACGCAGTATTTT.